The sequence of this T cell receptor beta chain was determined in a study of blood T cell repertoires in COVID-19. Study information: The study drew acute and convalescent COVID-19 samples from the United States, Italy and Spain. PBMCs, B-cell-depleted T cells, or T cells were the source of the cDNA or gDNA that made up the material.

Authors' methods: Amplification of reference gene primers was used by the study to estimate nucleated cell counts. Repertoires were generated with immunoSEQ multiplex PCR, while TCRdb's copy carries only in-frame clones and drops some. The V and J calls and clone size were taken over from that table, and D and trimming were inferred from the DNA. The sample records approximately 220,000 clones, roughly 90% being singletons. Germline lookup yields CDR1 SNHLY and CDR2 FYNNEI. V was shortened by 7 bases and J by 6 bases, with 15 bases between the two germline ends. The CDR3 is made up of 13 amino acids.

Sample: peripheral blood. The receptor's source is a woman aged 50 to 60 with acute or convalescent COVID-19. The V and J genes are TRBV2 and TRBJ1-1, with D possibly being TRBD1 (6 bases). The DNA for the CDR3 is TGTGCCAGCAAGGGCAGGGGTATTGCTGAAGCTTTCTTT. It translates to CASKGRGIAEAFF.